Listed below are T cell receptor beta chains from one sample, sequenced in a study of cytomegalovirus exposure and HLA in healthy donors. Only in-frame clones appear in the TCRdb table, and some are missing; sequencing was by immunoSEQ multiplex PCR. The sample includes 90,000 to 110,000 clones, 88% of them seen just once. The sequencing input was PBMCs. These receptors came from a woman aged 18-30 years in good health and CMV-seronegative. Both conserved end residues are part of each CDR3. A D gene is named only where the DNA matches it firmly. Not every row has a clone size; where given, it reads once, few, many or a size class.

cdr3_aa: CASSLGTSGKQFF
cdr3_nt: TGCGCCAGCAGCCTCGGGACTAGCGGGAAGCAGTTCTTC
d_call: TRBD2
clone_size: NA
j_call: TRBJ2-1
v_call: TRBV5-1

cdr3_aa: CATQENTEAFF
cdr3_nt: TGTGCCACTCAGGAGAACACTGAAGCTTTCTTT
d_call: NA
clone_size: once
j_call: TRBJ1-1
v_call: TRBV7-9

cdr3_aa: CASSSWGTGDGYTF
cdr3_nt: TGCGCCAGCAGCTCTTGGGGGACAGGGGATGGCTACACCTTC
d_call: TRBD1
clone_size: NA
j_call: TRBJ1-2
v_call: TRBV5-1

cdr3_aa: CASSEGAYSRGGYTF
cdr3_nt: TGTGCCAGCAGTGAAGGGGCGTACAGTCGAGGGGGCTACACCTTC
d_call: NA
clone_size: NA
j_call: TRBJ1-2
v_call: TRBV6-1

cdr3_aa: CASSRTLTSQYGGYTF
cdr3_nt: TGTGCCAGCAGCCGAACCCTAACATCACAATACGGGGGCTACACCTTC
d_call: NA
clone_size: NA
j_call: TRBJ1-2
v_call: TRBV6-6

cdr3_aa: CASSFRSLQGSDTQYF
cdr3_nt: TGTGCCAGCAGCTTTAGAAGTTTGCAGGGGTCAGATACGCAGTATTTT
d_call: NA
clone_size: NA
j_call: TRBJ2-3
v_call: TRBV11-2

cdr3_aa: CASSLLNTEAFF
cdr3_nt: TGTGCCAGCAGCCTCCTGAACACTGAAGCTTTCTTT
d_call: NA
clone_size: NA
j_call: TRBJ1-1
v_call: TRBV5-4

cdr3_aa: CASSLDWTGPADTQYF
cdr3_nt: TGCGCCAGCAGCTTGGACTGGACAGGGCCCGCAGATACGCAGTATTTT
d_call: TRBD1
clone_size: NA
j_call: TRBJ2-3
v_call: TRBV5-1

cdr3_aa: CASSTRDTGKATSGRFGEQYF
cdr3_nt: TGTGCCAGCAGCACGCGGGACACTGGAAAGGCGACTAGCGGGAGATTCGGCGAGCAGTACTTC
d_call: TRBD2
clone_size: NA
j_call: TRBJ2-7
v_call: TRBV7-8

cdr3_aa: CASRRTSGGHEQYF
cdr3_nt: TGTGCCAGCAGAAGGACTAGCGGGGGACACGAGCAGTACTTC
d_call: TRBD2
clone_size: NA
j_call: TRBJ2-7
v_call: TRBV2

cdr3_aa: CASSGLVTGSSYNEQFF
cdr3_nt: TGCGCCAGCAGCGGGTTGGTCACAGGGAGCTCCTACAATGAGCAGTTCTTC
d_call: NA
clone_size: NA
j_call: TRBJ2-1
v_call: TRBV5-1

cdr3_aa: CASSLVGTGRNNEQFF
cdr3_nt: TGTGCCAGCAGCTTAGTTGGGACAGGGCGAAACAATGAGCAGTTCTTC
d_call: TRBD1
clone_size: NA
j_call: TRBJ2-1
v_call: TRBV7-9

cdr3_aa: CASSVGGTGGPDTQYF
cdr3_nt: TGTGCCAGCAGCGTAGGAGGGACAGGGGGTCCAGATACGCAGTATTTT
d_call: TRBD1
clone_size: NA
j_call: TRBJ2-3
v_call: TRBV9

cdr3_aa: CASSTPPRVEQYF
cdr3_nt: TGTGCCAGTAGTACCCCCCCCCGGGTCGAGCAGTACTTC
d_call: NA
clone_size: NA
j_call: TRBJ2-7
v_call: TRBV19

cdr3_aa: CASSLAGGYNQPQHF
cdr3_nt: TGTGCCAGCAGCTTAGCAGGGGGCTACAATCAGCCCCAGCATTTT
d_call: TRBD1
clone_size: NA
j_call: TRBJ1-5
v_call: TRBV7-3

cdr3_aa: CASSPRAGAGGQFF
cdr3_nt: TGTGCCAGCAGCCCCCGGGCAGGGGCGGGAGGGCAGTTCTTC
d_call: TRBD2
clone_size: once
j_call: TRBJ2-1
v_call: TRBV6-1

cdr3_aa: CASSSGQGIPTEQFF
cdr3_nt: TGTGCCAGCAGCTCAGGACAGGGTATACCCACGGAGCAGTTCTTC
d_call: TRBD1
clone_size: NA
j_call: TRBJ2-1
v_call: TRBV5-4

cdr3_aa: CASSQVGLAGAISTDTQYF
cdr3_nt: TGCGCCAGCAGCCAAGTGGGACTAGCGGGGGCCATTAGCACAGATACGCAGTATTTT
d_call: TRBD2
clone_size: NA
j_call: TRBJ2-3
v_call: TRBV4-3

cdr3_aa: CASSGADGYTF
cdr3_nt: TGTGCCAGCAGTGGGGCAGATGGCTACACCTTC
d_call: NA
clone_size: NA
j_call: TRBJ1-2
v_call: TRBV6-4

cdr3_aa: CSVDLSAGGSYEQYF
cdr3_nt: TGCAGCGTTGATTTGTCAGCGGGGGGTTCATACGAGCAGTACTTC
d_call: TRBD2
clone_size: NA
j_call: TRBJ2-7
v_call: TRBV29-1

cdr3_aa: CASASNRDEKLFF
cdr3_nt: TGTGCCAGCGCGAGCAATCGAGATGAAAAACTGTTTTTT
d_call: NA
clone_size: few
j_call: TRBJ1-4
v_call: TRBV2

cdr3_aa: CASSQDETSPDEQFF
cdr3_nt: TGTGCCAGCAGCCAAGACGAGACTAGTCCCGATGAGCAGTTCTTC
d_call: NA
clone_size: NA
j_call: TRBJ2-1
v_call: TRBV4-2

cdr3_aa: CSALKSNEQFF
cdr3_nt: TGCAGTGCTCTTAAGAGCAATGAGCAGTTCTTC
d_call: NA
clone_size: NA
j_call: TRBJ2-1
v_call: TRBV20-1

cdr3_aa: CASSPGAAGAFYNEQFF
cdr3_nt: TGCGCCAGCAGCCCTGGGGCGGCGGGGGCCTTCTACAATGAGCAGTTCTTC
d_call: NA
clone_size: NA
j_call: TRBJ2-1
v_call: TRBV5-1

cdr3_aa: CASSLTVLSREKLFF
cdr3_nt: TGTGCCAGCAGTCTGACAGTCTTAAGTCGGGAAAAACTGTTTTTT
d_call: NA
clone_size: NA
j_call: TRBJ1-4
v_call: TRBV6-5

cdr3_aa: CASSLGGGSSYEQYF
cdr3_nt: TGTGCCAGCAGCTTGGGGGGAGGAAGCTCCTACGAGCAGTACTTC
d_call: NA
clone_size: once
j_call: TRBJ2-7
v_call: TRBV5-6

cdr3_aa: CASSPRGDPRYGYTF
cdr3_nt: TGTGCCAGCAGCCCGCGGGGGGACCCCCGCTATGGCTACACCTTC
d_call: NA
clone_size: NA
j_call: TRBJ1-2
v_call: TRBV27

cdr3_aa: CASRPSLIHTGSNYGYTF
cdr3_nt: TGTGCCAGCAGACCTAGCCTTATCCACACAGGGTCGAACTATGGCTACACCTTC
d_call: NA
clone_size: NA
j_call: TRBJ1-2
v_call: TRBV7-9

cdr3_aa: CASSQAGGFMGSPLHF
cdr3_nt: TGTGCCAGCAGCCAAGCCGGGGGATTTATGGGTTCACCCCTCCACTTT
d_call: NA
clone_size: NA
j_call: TRBJ1-6
v_call: TRBV14

cdr3_aa: CASSLGQEESPLHF
cdr3_nt: TGCGCCAGCAGCTTGGGACAGGAAGAATCACCCCTCCACTTT
d_call: NA
clone_size: NA
j_call: TRBJ1-6
v_call: TRBV5-1

cdr3_aa: CASSLHPIKRGGSPDTQYF
cdr3_nt: TGTGCCAGCAGCTTACATCCGATTAAACGGGGGGGCAGTCCAGATACGCAGTATTTT
d_call: TRBD2
clone_size: NA
j_call: TRBJ2-3
v_call: TRBV7-2

cdr3_aa: CASRAGGSGANVLTF
cdr3_nt: TGTGCCAGCAGAGCAGGAGGCTCTGGGGCCAACGTCCTGACTTTC
d_call: NA
clone_size: NA
j_call: TRBJ2-6
v_call: TRBV6-1

cdr3_aa: CSVERETGTSANEQFF
cdr3_nt: TGCAGCGTTGAACGGGAGACCGGGACTAGCGCCAATGAGCAGTTCTTC
d_call: TRBD2
clone_size: NA
j_call: TRBJ2-1
v_call: TRBV29-1

cdr3_aa: CASSLDSGRGETQYF
cdr3_nt: TGTGCCAGCAGCTTAGATTCGGGACGGGGGGAGACCCAGTACTTC
d_call: NA
clone_size: NA
j_call: TRBJ2-5
v_call: TRBV7-2

cdr3_aa: CASSLDPRGTEAFF
cdr3_nt: TGTGCCAGCAGTTTAGACCCCCGGGGGACTGAAGCTTTCTTT
d_call: NA
clone_size: NA
j_call: TRBJ1-1
v_call: TRBV27

cdr3_aa: CASRSGTPNTGELFF
cdr3_nt: TGTGCCAGCAGATCCGGGACTCCGAACACCGGGGAGCTGTTTTTT
d_call: NA
clone_size: NA
j_call: TRBJ2-2
v_call: TRBV6-6

cdr3_aa: CASSSRDREDEQYF
cdr3_nt: TGTGCCAGCAGCTCACGAGACAGGGAGGACGAGCAGTACTTC
d_call: NA
clone_size: NA
j_call: TRBJ2-7
v_call: TRBV9